The 3 T cell receptor beta chains below come from one sample, sequenced in a study of human T cells and chemical hapten exposure (dated by TCRdb to about 2021). The method was RACE. TCRdb lists the instrument as NextSeq 500. TCRdb passed the public sequencing reads through fastp at Q25 and MiXCR, retaining productive beta sequences. Each record represents a unique CDR3 protein, reported with the most common genes and DNA among its rows. In all, the sample holds tens of thousands of distinct CDR3 sequences, and roughly 8.8% of those were seen once. The ten largest make up around 4% of the sample. What this sample's time point label stands for: pre-sensitization, week 0. Explained via the paper, the treatment or condition label denotes: therapeutic diphenylcyclopropenone sensitization with weekly scalp DPC. Sequenced here: whole blood, sampled in connection with sensitization to the hapten diphenylcyclopropenone (DPC). Every receptor here comes from a woman in her thirties or forties with alopecia areata. Some clones in this sample may be carry-over from other donors' samples.

This clonotype was seen more than once but under ten times. At one end, the junction sequence differs from germline, possibly due to a read error. V is TRBV28 and J is TRBJ2-3; D is perhaps TRBD1 (5 bases). In germline, CDR1 is MDHEN, CDR2 SYDVKM. The CDR3 spans 13 residues. The CDR3 is CASTTPMPGPAAF. CDR3 nucleotide sequence: TGTGCCAGCACCACCCCAATGCCAGGGCCCGCCGCCTTT.

The genes are TRBV6-1 and TRBJ1-1; unclear D gene. The V gene's germline CDR1 is MNHNS and CDR2 SASEGT. The germline V and J ends were trimmed by 2 bases and 6 bases, with 13 bases remaining between them. The CDR3 has 14 residues. Here the CDR3 reads CASSEYEGRAEAFF. CDR3 nucleotide sequence: TGTGCCAGCAGTGAATATGAGGGAAGGGCTGAAGCTTTCTTT.

This clonotype showed up many times. The rearrangement uses TRBV20-1 and TRBJ1-6; a weak D match, TRBD1 (5 bases). Germline CDR1 reads DFQATT; CDR2 reads SNEGSKA (reference sequence). CDR3 length: 15 amino acids. V was pared by 0 bases and J by 0 bases, with 6 bases between. CDR3 coding DNA: TGCAGTGCTAGAGATCAGGGCTCCTATAATTCACCCCTCCACTTT. Translating gives CSARDQGSYNSPLHF.